The present T cell receptor (beta chain) was sequenced within a study of blood T cell repertoires in COVID-19. For the study at large: Both acute and convalescent COVID-19 samples were obtained from the United States, Italy and Spain. The cDNA or gDNA used as material had been derived from T cells, B-cell-depleted T cells, or PBMCs.

Original handling: Estimates of nucleated cell counts were drawn from the amplification of reference gene primers. Sequencing used immunoSEQ multiplex PCR; TCRdb keeps in-frame clones, though not all of them. For V, J and clone size, that table is used; D and trimming come from the DNA. The sample has about 50,000 clones, approximately 88% seen once; the top ten hold approximately 11%. CDR3 length: 13 residues. The V end lost 2 bases, the J end lost 9 bases, and 14 bases lay between the germline ends. Germline V CDR1 and CDR2: ENHRY, SYGVKD. The TCR originated in a human donor with active COVID-19. The donor label of this sample is uncertain. This rearrangement joins TRBV10-3 to TRBJ2-7; maybe TRBD2 (5 bases). Sequenced input: peripheral blood. The CDR3 protein is CAISEKASLLQYF. CDR3 DNA sequence: TGTGCCATCAGTGAGAAGGCTAGCCTCCTGCAGTACTTC.